These T cell receptor beta chains were read from a single sample in a study of blood T cell repertoires in COVID-19. Clones were read by immunoSEQ multiplex PCR, and TCRdb kept only the in-frame ones, dropping some. The data hold about 210,000 clones, with around 92% observed a single time. The specimen was peripheral blood. These receptor sequences come from a man younger than 45 with acute or convalescent COVID-19. The CDR3 runs from the conserved cysteine through the conserved F or W. The D gene is left open where the match is weak. Only part of the rows carry a size: once, few, many, or a class if the clone is expanded.

j_gene,d_gene,abundance,v_gene,CDR3aa,CDR3nt
TRBJ2-7,.,.,TRBV27,CASSLFPAELGNEQYF,TGTGCCAGCAGTTTATTCCCCGCAGAGCTCGGGAACGAGCAGTACTTC
TRBJ1-6,.,.,TRBV9,CASSGAASPLHF,TGTGCCAGCAGCGGGGCAGCTTCACCCCTCCACTTT
TRBJ1-1,.,.,TRBV27,CASSLSPNTEAFF,TGTGCCAGCAGTTTATCCCCTAACACTGAAGCTTTCTTT
TRBJ1-1,TRBD1,.,TRBV18,CASSPTGIEAFF,TGTGCCAGCTCACCGACAGGGATCGAAGCTTTCTTT
TRBJ1-5,TRBD1,once,TRBV18,CASSRGAGQGSNQPQHF,TGTGCCAGCTCACGGGGGGCAGGACAGGGGAGCAATCAGCCCCAGCATTTT
TRBJ1-2,TRBD1,.,TRBV9,CASSRQGVKYHGYTF,TGTGCCAGCAGCCGACAGGGTGTGAAGTATCATGGCTACACCTTC
TRBJ1-1,TRBD1,.,TRBV30,CAWSRDRGGTEAFF,TGTGCCTGGAGTCGGGACAGGGGGGGAACTGAAGCTTTCTTT
TRBJ1-1,TRBD1,.,TRBV7-8,CASSSTNRYGTGDWWNTEAFF,TGTGCCAGCAGCTCTACGAACAGGTACGGGACAGGGGATTGGTGGAACACTGAAGCTTTCTTT
TRBJ2-5,TRBD1,.,TRBV5-6,CASSFAGGQGAQETQYF,TGTGCCAGCAGCTTCGCCGGGGGACAGGGGGCTCAAGAGACCCAGTACTTC
TRBJ1-5,.,.,TRBV5-1,CASSLGGRGQPQHF,TGCGCCAGCAGCTTGGGGGGCAGGGGCCAGCCCCAGCATTTT
TRBJ1-3,TRBD1,.,TRBV7-2,CASSLGQGFLSGNTIYF,TGTGCCAGCAGCTTAGGACAGGGGTTCCTCTCTGGAAACACCATATATTTT
TRBJ2-2,TRBD2,.,TRBV3-1/TRBV3-2,CASSAGLANTGELFF,TGTGCCAGCAGCGCGGGACTAGCGAACACCGGGGAGCTGTTTTTT
TRBJ1-6,.,.,TRBV7-2,CASSPQVILLGSPLHF,TGTGCCAGCAGCCCTCAAGTGATACTACTAGGTTCACCCCTCCACTTT
TRBJ2-5,TRBD1,.,TRBV15,CATSRAGQGQETQYF,TGTGCCACCAGCAGAGCGGGACAGGGGCAAGAGACCCAGTACTTC
TRBJ2-1,.,.,TRBV5-1,CASSSELYPYEQFF,TGCGCCAGCAGCTCCGAGCTCTACCCATATGAGCAGTTCTTC
TRBJ1-3,TRBD1,.,TRBV3-1/TRBV3-2,CASSQRTGGGNTIYF,TGTGCCAGCAGCCAACGCACAGGGGGAGGAAACACCATATATTTT
TRBJ1-1,.,.,TRBV21-1,CASSNDLGQSNTEAFF,TGTGCCAGCAGCAACGACCTCGGACAGAGTAACACTGAAGCTTTCTTT
TRBJ2-1,TRBD1,.,TRBV24-1,CATSDPGTGAYNEQFF,TGTGCCACCAGTGATCCGGGGACAGGGGCCTACAATGAGCAGTTCTTC
TRBJ2-7,.,.,TRBV21-1,CASTGGTSGRPYYEQYF,TGTGCCAGCACCGGAGGGACTAGCGGGAGGCCGTACTACGAGCAGTACTTC
TRBJ2-7,.,.,TRBV7-2,CASSLDYYEQYF,TGTGCCAGCAGCCTTGACTACTACGAGCAGTACTTC
TRBJ2-7,TRBD1,.,TRBV13,CASNLRDRAYEQYF,TGTGCCAGCAATCTCCGGGACAGGGCGTACGAGCAGTACTTC
TRBJ2-1,TRBD2,once,TRBV7-3,CASSLKAGGLGEQFF,TGTGCCAGCAGCTTAAAAGCGGGGGGCCTGGGTGAGCAGTTCTTC
TRBJ2-7,TRBD1,once,TRBV29-1,CSAPPRQGICEQYF,TGCAGCGCCCCCCCCCGACAGGGTATTTGCGAGCAGTACTTC
TRBJ2-3,.,few,TRBV2,CASSDRSTDTQYF,TGTGCCAGCAGTGACAGGAGCACAGATACGCAGTATTTT
TRBJ2-7,TRBD1,.,TRBV13,CASSLGGQGATYEQYF,TGTGCCAGCAGCTTAGGGGGACAGGGGGCTACCTACGAGCAGTACTTC
TRBJ1-1,.,.,TRBV7-2,CASSPQGPTEAFF,TGTGCCAGCAGCCCACAGGGTCCGACTGAAGCTTTCTTT
TRBJ1-3,.,.,TRBV10-1,CASSELPEARNTIYF,TGCGCCAGCAGTGAGCTCCCCGAGGCCCGAAACACCATATATTTT
TRBJ1-2,.,.,TRBV7-9,CASSLVTNYGYTF,TGTGCCAGCAGCTTAGTCACTAACTATGGCTACACCTTC
TRBJ1-1,TRBD1,.,TRBV7-8,CASSLRQGARAFF,TGTGCCAGCAGCTTAAGACAGGGGGCAAGGGCTTTCTTT
TRBJ2-2,.,.,TRBV5-1,CASSHRPGHQNTGELFF,TGCGCCAGCAGTCACCGACCGGGACACCAGAACACCGGGGAGCTGTTTTTT
TRBJ2-3,.,.,TRBV11-1,CASSLSERDTQYF,TGTGCCAGCAGCTTATCAGAGAGGGATACGCAGTATTTT
TRBJ2-7,.,.,TRBV15,CATSRETAYEQYF,TGTGCCACCAGCAGAGAAACAGCCTACGAGCAGTACTTC
TRBJ2-7,TRBD2,.,TRBV30,CAWSRAGSSEQYF,TGTGCCTGGAGTAGAGCGGGATCATCGGAGCAGTACTTC
TRBJ1-1,.,.,TRBV10-3,CAISPQGPEAFF,TGTGCCATCAGTCCACAGGGACCTGAAGCTTTCTTT
TRBJ1-4,.,.,TRBV5-6,CASSLTGQPSQEKLFF,TGTGCCAGCAGCCTAACTGGACAGCCCAGCCAAGAAAAACTGTTTTTT
TRBJ2-7,TRBD1,.,TRBV30,CAWGGTGGVYEQYF,TGTGCCTGGGGGGGGACAGGCGGGGTCTACGAGCAGTACTTC
TRBJ2-1,TRBD2,.,TRBV7-6,CASSRQGLDAYNEQFF,TGTGCCAGCAGCCGTCAGGGACTAGATGCGTACAATGAGCAGTTCTTC
TRBJ1-6,TRBD1,.,TRBV5-4,CASSSGQEYSPLHF,TGTGCCAGCAGCTCCGGACAGGAGTATTCACCCCTCCACTTT
TRBJ2-1,.,.,TRBV7-3,CASSLTPSENAEQFF,TGTGCCAGCAGCTTAACCCCTAGCGAGAATGCGGAGCAGTTCTTC
TRBJ1-2,.,.,TRBV4-1,CASSQPHGGLDGYTF,TGCGCCAGCAGCCAACCCCATGGGGGCCTAGATGGCTACACCTTC
TRBJ2-7,TRBD2,once,TRBV28,CASSGTSGSFRHEQYF,TGTGCCAGCAGCGGGACTAGCGGGAGTTTTCGGCACGAGCAGTACTTC
TRBJ1-4,.,.,TRBV6-1,CASSGRTGEGGTNEKLFF,TGTGCCAGCAGTGGGCGAACCGGGGAAGGAGGGACTAATGAAAAACTGTTTTTT
TRBJ2-7,TRBD2,.,TRBV27,CASSPLAAITYEQYF,TGTGCCAGCAGTCCACTAGCGGCTATTACCTACGAGCAGTACTTC
TRBJ2-6,.,.,TRBV5-1,CASSLEPSGANVLTF,TGCGCCAGCAGCTTGGAGCCCTCTGGGGCCAACGTCCTGACTTTC
TRBJ2-2,.,.,TRBV30,CAWGAGWTGELFF,TGTGCCTGGGGGGCAGGGTGGACCGGGGAGCTGTTTTTT
TRBJ2-1,TRBD2,.,TRBV5-6,CASSPGLAKYNEQFF,TGTGCCAGCAGTCCTGGACTAGCGAAATACAATGAGCAGTTCTTC
TRBJ1-2,.,.,TRBV4-1,CASSPNYRADGYTF,TGCGCCAGCAGCCCGAACTACAGGGCGGACGGCTACACCTTC
TRBJ2-7,TRBD2,.,TRBV27,CASSQWGLGEQYF,TGTGCCAGCAGCCAATGGGGACTAGGCGAGCAGTACTTC
TRBJ1-5,TRBD1,.,TRBV30,CAWDREFGNQPQHF,TGTGCCTGGGACAGGGAATTCGGCAATCAGCCCCAGCATTTT
TRBJ2-1,TRBD2,.,TRBV28,CASSLPGGVNNEQFF,TGTGCCAGCAGTTTACCGGGAGGGGTCAACAATGAGCAGTTCTTC
TRBJ2-1,TRBD2,.,TRBV19,CASSSLAGGSYNEQFF,TGTGCCAGTAGTTCCCTAGCGGGAGGGTCCTACAATGAGCAGTTCTTC
TRBJ1-6,TRBD1,few,TRBV7-9,CASSWTGSNSPLHF,TGTGCCAGCAGCTGGACAGGGTCTAATTCACCCCTCCACTTT
TRBJ2-5,.,.,TRBV28,CASSRPRETQYF,TGTGCCAGCAGCCGACCGCGGGAGACCCAGTACTTC
TRBJ1-6,.,.,TRBV28,CASSLIGSPLHF,TGTGCCAGCAGCTTGATCGGGTCACCCCTCCACTTT
TRBJ2-1,.,once,TRBV2,CASSDVGRGINEQFF,TGTGCCAGCAGTGATGTCGGCAGGGGTATCAATGAGCAGTTCTTC
TRBJ1-4,TRBD1,.,TRBV11-3,CASSPQTRDRTFGNEKLFF,TGTGCCAGCAGCCCTCAAACTCGGGACAGGACCTTCGGGAATGAAAAACTGTTTTTT
TRBJ2-2,TRBD1,.,TRBV28,CASSRDSTNTGELFF,TGTGCCAGCAGCCGGGACAGCACGAACACCGGGGAGCTGTTTTTT